This T cell receptor (beta chain) was obtained from a study of ipilimumab plus nivolumab after autologous stem cell transplantation (dated by TCRdb to the early 2020s). Notes on the research overall: The median number of doses received by trial patients was 5 for ipilimumab and under 10 for nivolumab. The DLBCL cohort included primary refractory and relapsed disease, with 18-month progression-free survival of approximately 87% and 28% respectively. Patients with high-risk diffuse large B cell lymphoma, mature T cell lymphoma, or multiple myeloma undergoing autologous transplant were enrolled in the trial. The intent-to-treat population of the trial was made up of 30 to 40 patients. Here is what the overall study found, with its caveats: The authors concluded that combined checkpoint inhibition appeared tolerable when used as consolidation after transplant. The authors stated that profiles of the T cell receptor repertoire, regulatory T cell phenotype and gut microbiota provided a biologic rationale for studying this approach further.

The CDR3 sequence holds 11 residues, the cysteine and phenylalanine included. CDR3 DNA only is kept here, 33 bases in frame from base 1. The junction shows trimming of 6 bases on V and 3 bases on J, plus 3 bases between the germline ends. From a lookup of the germline V gene, CDR1 and CDR2 are MDHEN and SYDVKM. Worth noting for this clone: The target of this receptor is not known. No base quality values were provided; no much bigger clone lies one nucleotide off.

Receptor libraries were prepared by the immunoSEQ multiplex PCR assay. The source is immuneACCESS, and TCRdb retained only in-frame sequences with V and J called. Part of the clones is not carried over; for the studies checked, unresolved V genes explain less than half of this, and the remainder is unexplained. Counted in this sample were about 22,000 clones; nearly 75% of them appeared once. In total, the top ten clones hold around a quarter of the sample. Ipilimumab was given at 1 mg/kg intravenously on day 1 of selected weeks, and checkpoint therapy started 14 to 28 days after autologous transplant. The nivolumab dose was 3 mg/kg intravenously, delivered on day 1 of weeks 1, 4, 7, 10, and every two weeks through week 26. This Phase Ib clinical trial tested ipilimumab plus nivolumab, a combined checkpoint inhibition, as consolidation after autologous stem cell transplantation.

The chain is assembled from TRBV28 and TRBJ2-1; confidence is insufficient to name the D gene. This TCR came from a male donor with diffuse large B-cell lymphoma. The sample consisted of PBMCs, taken in a trial of ipilimumab plus nivolumab as post-transplant consolidation. The CDR3 has the sequence CASRYYNEQFF. The base sequence is TGTGCCAGCAGATACTACAATGAGCAGTTCTTC.